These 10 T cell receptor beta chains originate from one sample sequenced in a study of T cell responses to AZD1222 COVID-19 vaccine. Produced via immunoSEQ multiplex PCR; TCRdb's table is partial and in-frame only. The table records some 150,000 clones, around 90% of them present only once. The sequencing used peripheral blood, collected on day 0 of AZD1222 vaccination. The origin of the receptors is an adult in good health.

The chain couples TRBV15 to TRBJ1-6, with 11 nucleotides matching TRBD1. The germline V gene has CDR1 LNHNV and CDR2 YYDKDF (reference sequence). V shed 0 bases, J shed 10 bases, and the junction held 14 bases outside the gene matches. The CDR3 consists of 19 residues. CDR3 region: CATSRDRVGTGGFGSPLHF. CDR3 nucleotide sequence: TGTGCCACCAGCAGAGATCGCGTGGGGACAGGGGGTTTTGGATCACCCCTCCACTTT.

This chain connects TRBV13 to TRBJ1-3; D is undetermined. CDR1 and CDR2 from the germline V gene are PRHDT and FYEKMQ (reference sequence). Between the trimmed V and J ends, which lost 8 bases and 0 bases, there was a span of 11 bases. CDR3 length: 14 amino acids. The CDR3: CASDRLSSGNTIYF. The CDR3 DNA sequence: TGTGCCAGCGACCGGTTGAGCTCTGGAAACACCATATATTTT.

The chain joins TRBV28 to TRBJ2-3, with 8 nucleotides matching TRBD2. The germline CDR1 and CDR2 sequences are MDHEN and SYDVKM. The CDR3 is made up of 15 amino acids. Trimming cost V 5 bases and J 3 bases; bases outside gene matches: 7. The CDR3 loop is CASSGSGRGTDTQYF. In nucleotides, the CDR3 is TGTGCCAGCAGTGGAAGCGGGAGAGGGACAGATACGCAGTATTTT.

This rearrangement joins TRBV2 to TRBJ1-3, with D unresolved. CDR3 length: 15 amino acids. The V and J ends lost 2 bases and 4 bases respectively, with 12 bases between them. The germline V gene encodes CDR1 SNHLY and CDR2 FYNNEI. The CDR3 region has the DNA TGTGCCAGCAGTGAACACCCGGCAGCAGGAAACACCATATATTTT. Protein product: CASSEHPAAGNTIYF.

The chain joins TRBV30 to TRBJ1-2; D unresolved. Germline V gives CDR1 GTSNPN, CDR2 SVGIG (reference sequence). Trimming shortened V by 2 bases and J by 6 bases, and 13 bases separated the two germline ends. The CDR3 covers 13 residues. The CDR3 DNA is TGTGCCTGGAGTTCCAACTTGGGGAATGGCTACACCTTC. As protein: CAWSSNLGNGYTF.

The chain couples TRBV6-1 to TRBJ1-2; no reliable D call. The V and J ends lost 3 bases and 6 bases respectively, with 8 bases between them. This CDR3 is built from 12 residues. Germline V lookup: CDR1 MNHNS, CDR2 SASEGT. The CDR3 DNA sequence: TGTGCCAGCAGTGATTGGCAAAATGGCTACACCTTC. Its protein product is CASSDWQNGYTF.

In DNA, the CDR3 is TGTGCCACCAGCAGAGATCGGACAGGAGCTTTCTTT. As protein: CATSRDRTGAFF. This chain joins TRBV15 and TRBJ1-1, with 7 bases that match TRBD1. The CDR3 runs 12 residues. Trimming removed 0 bases from V and 10 bases from J; junction bases left unmatched: 2. From germline, CDR1 is LNHNV and CDR2 YYDKDF (reference sequence).

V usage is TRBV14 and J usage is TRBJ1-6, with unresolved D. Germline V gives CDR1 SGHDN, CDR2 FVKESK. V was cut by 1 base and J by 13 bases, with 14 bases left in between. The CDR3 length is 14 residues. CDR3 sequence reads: CASSQGWGIGPLHF. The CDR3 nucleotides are TGTGCCAGCAGCCAAGGATGGGGTATTGGGCCCCTCCACTTT.

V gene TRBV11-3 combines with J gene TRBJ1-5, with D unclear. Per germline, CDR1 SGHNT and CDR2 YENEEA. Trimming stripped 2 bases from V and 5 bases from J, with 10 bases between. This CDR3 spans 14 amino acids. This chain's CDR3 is CASSLRKGDQPQHF. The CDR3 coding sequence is TGTGCCAGCAGCTTAAGAAAGGGAGATCAGCCCCAGCATTTT.

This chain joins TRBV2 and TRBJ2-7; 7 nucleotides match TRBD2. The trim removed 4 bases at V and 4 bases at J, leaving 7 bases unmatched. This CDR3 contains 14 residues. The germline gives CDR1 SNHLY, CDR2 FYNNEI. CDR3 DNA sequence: TGTGCCAGCAGTGTATGGCGGGAGCAGTACGAGCAGTACTTC. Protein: CASSVWREQYEQYF.